The clone carrying this T cell receptor beta chain was recorded once. This sample is drawn from a study of a mutant IDH1 vaccine in newly diagnosed glioma. About the study: Those enrolled had earlier been treated with radiotherapy, temozolomide, or both, mostly both.

Only in-frame clones appear in the TCRdb table, and some are missing; sequencing was by immunoSEQ multiplex PCR. The sample contains about 51,000 clones, roughly 80% of which appear only once. Time point specified: baseline, week 1 (first vaccination visit). The treatment is: pre-vaccination baseline after standard-of-care therapy. The donors' diagnosis was new WHO grade 3 or 4 astrocytoma that was IDH1-mutant and ATRX-lost. CDR1 and CDR2 (germline): SGHRS, YFSETQ. V lost 2 bases and J lost 5, with 16 bases in between. The CDR3 length is 15 residues. The sample consisted of PBMCs, taken from a glioma patient treated with radiotherapy, temozolomide or both. This TCR was recovered from a woman in her thirties or forties with glioma. The V and J genes are TRBV5-1 and TRBJ2-5; TRBD2 is a possible D gene (7 bases). CDR3 region: CASSFTGGGRETQYF. The CDR3 nucleotides read TGCGCCAGCAGCTTTACTGGCGGGGGCCGGGAGACCCAGTACTTC.